Following are 16 T cell receptor beta chains from one sample sequenced in a study of early T cells in non-severe SARS-CoV-2 infection (dated by TCRdb to the early 2020s). Libraries were made using 5' RACE. TCRdb shows the sequencer as NextSeq 500. The public reads were quality trimmed at Q25 with fastp and then assembled into clones with MiXCR by TCRdb, keeping productive beta chains. Rows with a matching CDR3 protein are joined into one entry that keeps the most common DNA and genes. Recorded for this sample are 100,000 to 140,000 distinct CDR3 sequences; 8.5% to 14% of them occurred a single time. The ten largest account for about 7.6% of the sample. What was sequenced was whole blood. The source of these receptors is an adult who was a healthcare worker with PCR-confirmed SARS-CoV-2 infection or an uninfected control (not recorded which).

This clonotype came up many times. Compared with germline, one end of the junction differs, possibly owing to a read error. V and J are TRBV11-2 and TRBJ1-4; 10 nucleotides line up with TRBD1. Germline CDR1 and CDR2: SGHAT and FQNNGV. The CDR3 is 13 residues long. CDR3 sequence (DNA): TGTGCCAGCAGCCTGACAAGGGGACAGGGGCTCCTCTTT. It codes for CASSLTRGQGLLF.

V usage is TRBV20-1 and J usage is TRBJ2-3; D possibly corresponds to TRBD2 (5 bases). The CDR3 is 11 amino acids. Germline values: CDR1 DFQATT, CDR2 SNEGSKA (reference sequence). Trimming took 6 bases from V and 5 from J, leaving 9 bases between them. The CDR3 sequence is CSAFAGDTQYF. The CDR3 DNA follows: TGCAGTGCCTTTGCGGGAGATACGCAGTATTTT.

This clonotype was recorded at least ten times. V is TRBV7-9 and J is TRBJ2-3; possible D gene TRBD2, 7 bases. The CDR3 contains 16 residues. The ends were cut back, 5 bases at V and 2 bases at J, with 17 bases in the middle. Germline V gene data show CDR1 as SEHNR and CDR2 as FQNEAQ (reference sequence). The CDR3 spells CASSDPAGADTDTQYF. CDR3 coding DNA: TGTGCCAGCAGCGACCCCGCGGGGGCCGACACAGATACGCAGTATTTT.

The J gene is TRBJ2-3, the V gene TRBV20-1; 8 nucleotides agree with TRBD2. Germline values: CDR1 DFQATT, CDR2 SNEGSKA (reference sequence). Trimming cost V 6 bases and J 3 bases; bases outside gene matches: 5. The CDR3 totals 13 residues. CDR3 DNA: TGCAGTGCCACGGGACTAGTGACAGATACGCAGTATTTT. It codes for CSATGLVTDTQYF.

The J gene is TRBJ2-3, the V gene TRBV28, with 9 bases matching TRBD2. The CDR3 is made up of 16 amino acids. The V segment lost 6 bases and the J segment 3 bases; nucleotides outside the gene matches: 10. Germline CDR1 MDHEN, CDR2 SYDVKM. The CDR3 DNA sequence: TGTGCCAGCAGCAAACCCGGGACTAGCTTTACAGATACGCAGTATTTT. Its translation is CASSKPGTSFTDTQYF.

This chain joins TRBV29-1 and TRBJ2-3, with no clear D. The CDR3 is made up of 13 amino acids. Between the trimmed V and J ends, which lost 0 bases and 7 bases, there was a span of 11 bases. Germline V gene lookup returns CDR1 SQVTM and CDR2 ANQGSEA. CDR3 coding DNA: TGCAGCGTTGAAGAACAGATCAAGAATACGCAGTATTTT. Protein: CSVEEQIKNTQYF.

This clonotype was counted at least ten times. The CDR3 nucleotides are TGTGCCATCAGTGGGACAGGCACCGGGGAGCTGTTTTTT. It codes for CAISGTGTGELFF. The chain employs TRBV10-3 and TRBJ2-2; 7 bases agree with TRBD1. The germline gives CDR1 ENHRY, CDR2 SYGVKD. CDR3 size: 13 residues. V lost 4 bases to trimming and J lost 4 bases; unmatched junction nucleotides: 0.

This clonotype was counted a few times. V usage is TRBV13 and J usage is TRBJ2-2; D is perhaps TRBD1 (6 bases). CDR1 is PRHDT and CDR2 is FYEKMQ in the germline V gene (reference sequence). V dropped 3 bases and J dropped 5 bases, with 10 bases sitting between them. CDR3 size: 14 residues. The CDR3 bases are TGTGCCAGCAGCTTTGGACAGAGGACCGGGGAGCTGTTTTTT. It is translated as CASSFGQRTGELFF.

The rearrangement uses TRBV20-1 and TRBJ2-7; D unclear. V lost 2 bases and J 1 base, leaving 15 bases between the germline ends. Germline V CDR1 and CDR2: DFQATT, SNEGSKA (reference sequence). The CDR3 length is 15 residues. CDR3 sequence (DNA): TGCAGTGCTAGAACCGTCCTGGACCCATCCTACGAGCAGTACTTC. It translates to CSARTVLDPSYEQYF.

This clonotype was seen ten or more times. DNA of the CDR3: TGTGCCAGCAGCCACGGTGGATCTGGGCAGGGTAACTCACCCCTCCACTTT. Translated: CASSHGGSGQGNSPLHF. The chain links TRBV28 to TRBJ1-6; perhaps TRBD1 as D (5 bases). Germline V gene lookup returns CDR1 MDHEN and CDR2 SYDVKM. V lost 6 bases to trimming and J lost 10 bases, with 25 bases between them. The CDR3 is made up of 17 amino acids.

DNA for the CDR3: TGTGCCAGCAGCCAAACCGGGACTAGTTTTTTCGATGAGCAGTTCTTC. It yields the protein CASSQTGTSFFDEQFF. The V gene is TRBV7-7, the J gene TRBJ2-1; TRBD2 agrees at 8 bases. CDR1 and CDR2 from the germline V gene are SSHAT and FNYEAQ (reference sequence). The ends lost 5 bases at V and 8 bases at J; junction bases unmatched: 14. The CDR3 length is 16 residues.

The chain joins TRBV6-5 to TRBJ2-7; 8 nucleotides match TRBD1. Germline V gives CDR1 MNHEY, CDR2 SVGAGI. V was pared by 0 bases and J by 1 base, with 8 bases of the junction left unmatched. The CDR3 length is 17 residues. CDR3 sequence reads: CASSYSMTGAFSYEQYF. The CDR3 DNA is TGTGCCAGCAGTTACTCAATGACAGGGGCGTTTTCCTACGAGCAGTACTTC.

The CDR3 protein is CSAFPDSSYYEQYF. The DNA for the CDR3 is TGCAGTGCTTTCCCAGACAGCAGCTACTACGAGCAGTACTTC. The chain recombines TRBV20-1 with TRBJ2-7, with D perhaps matching TRBD1 (5 bases). This CDR3 is 14 amino acids long. Germline CDR1 and CDR2: DFQATT and SNEGSKA (reference sequence). Trimming pared 5 bases from V and 3 bases from J, leaving 17 bases between.

This clonotype was counted a few times. The gene calls are TRBV5-4 and TRBJ2-1, with 7 positions matching TRBD2. The junction had 11 bases not matched to a gene; V was cut back by 6 bases and J by 5 bases. Germline CDR1 is SGHNT and CDR2 is YYREEE (reference sequence). This CDR3 spans 15 amino acids. In DNA, the CDR3 is TGTGCCAGCAATCTGGCGGGAGCTATGGACAATGAGCAGTTCTTC. Translation: CASNLAGAMDNEQFF.

There are many counts of this clonotype. This CDR3 is CATSGGFSNQPQHF. CDR3 in DNA: TGTGCCACCAGTGGTGGTTTTAGCAATCAGCCCCAGCATTTT. The chain links TRBV24-1 to TRBJ1-5; no clear D. The germline V and J ends were trimmed by 5 bases and 0 bases, with 7 bases remaining between them. This CDR3 is built from 14 residues. Germline V gene sequence: CDR1 KGHDR, CDR2 SFDVKD.

There are a few counts of this clonotype. DNA of the CDR3: TGTGCCAGCAGCTTAGAATCCGGGCTCGGAGGACACACAGATACGCAGTATTTT. Translated: CASSLESGLGGHTDTQYF. The chain recombines TRBV7-6 with TRBJ2-3; D is perhaps TRBD1 or TRBD2 (5 bases each). Germline-derived CDR1 and CDR2 are SGHVS and FNYEAQ. The CDR3 length is 18 residues. Trimming took 1 base from V and 2 from J, leaving 19 bases between them.